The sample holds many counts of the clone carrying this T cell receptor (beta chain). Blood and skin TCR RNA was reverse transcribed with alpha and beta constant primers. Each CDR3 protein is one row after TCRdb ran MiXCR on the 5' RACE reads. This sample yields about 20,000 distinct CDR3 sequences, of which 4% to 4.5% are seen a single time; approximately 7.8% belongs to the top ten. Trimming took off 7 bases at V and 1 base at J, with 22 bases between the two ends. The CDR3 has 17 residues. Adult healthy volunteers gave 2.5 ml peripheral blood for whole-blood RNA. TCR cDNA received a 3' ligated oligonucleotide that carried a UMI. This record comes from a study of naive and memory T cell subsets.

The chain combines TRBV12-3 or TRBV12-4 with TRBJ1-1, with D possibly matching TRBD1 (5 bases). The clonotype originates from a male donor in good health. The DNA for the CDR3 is TGTGCCAGCACCTTCTATATTGGGGGACTCAAGAACACTGAAGCTTTCTTT. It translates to CASTFYIGGLKNTEAFF.